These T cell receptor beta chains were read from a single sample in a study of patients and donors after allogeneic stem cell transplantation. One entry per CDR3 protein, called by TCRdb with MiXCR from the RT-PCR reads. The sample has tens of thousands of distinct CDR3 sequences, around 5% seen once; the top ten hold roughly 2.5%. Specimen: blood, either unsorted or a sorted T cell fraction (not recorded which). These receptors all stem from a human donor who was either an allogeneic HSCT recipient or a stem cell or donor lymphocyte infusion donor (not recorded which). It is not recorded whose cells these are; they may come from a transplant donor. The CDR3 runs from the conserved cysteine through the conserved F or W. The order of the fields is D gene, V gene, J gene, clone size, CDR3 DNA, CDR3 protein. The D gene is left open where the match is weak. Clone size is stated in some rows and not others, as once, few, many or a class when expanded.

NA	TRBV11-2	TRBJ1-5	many	TGTGCCAGCAGCTTAGAGCCATCCAATCAGCCCCAGCATTTT	CASSLEPSNQPQHF
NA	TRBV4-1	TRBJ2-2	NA	TGCGCCAGCAGCCTTACAGGGTCCGGGGAGCTGTTTTTT	CASSLTGSGELFF
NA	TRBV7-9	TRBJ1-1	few	TGTGCCAGCAGCTTAGAAGGGACTGCCGACCTTGGCACTGAAGCTTTCTTT	CASSLEGTADLGTEAFF
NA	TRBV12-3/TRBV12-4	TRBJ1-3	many	TGTGCCACCGCAGGGCTCGGGAACACCATATATTTT	CATAGLGNTIYF
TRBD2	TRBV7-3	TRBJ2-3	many	TGTGCCAGCAGCTCAAGCGGGAGAGGCGATACGCAGTATTTT	CASSSSGRGDTQYF
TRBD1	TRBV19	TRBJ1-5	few	TGTGCCAGTAGTATAGAGGACAGGGAAAGCAATCAGCCCCAGCATTTT	CASSIEDRESNQPQHF
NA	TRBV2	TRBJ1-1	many	TGTGCCAGCAGTCGGGATAACACTGAAGCTTTCTTT	CASSRDNTEAFF
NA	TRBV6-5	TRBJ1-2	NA	TGTGCCAGCAGTTCCCGGGAGGCGGGCTATGGCTACACCTTC	CASSSREAGYGYTF
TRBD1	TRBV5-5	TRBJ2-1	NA	TGTGCCAGCAGCTTGGGGGACAGGGCTTTGTATGAGCAGTTCTTC	CASSLGDRALYEQFF
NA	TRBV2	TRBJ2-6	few	TGTGCCAGCAGGCAGGATTCTGGGGCCAACGTCCTGACTTTC	CASRQDSGANVLTF
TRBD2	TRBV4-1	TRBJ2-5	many	TGCGCCAGCAGCAGAAGAACCCGCGGACTAGCGGGACAAGAGACCCAGTACTTC	CASSRRTRGLAGQETQYF
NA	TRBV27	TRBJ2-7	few	TGTGCCAGCAGTGCCCGAGGGGCCTACGAGCAGTACTTC	CASSARGAYEQYF
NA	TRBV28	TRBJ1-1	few	TGTGCCAGCACCGAGAAGGTGATGGCTTTCTTT	CASTEKVMAFF
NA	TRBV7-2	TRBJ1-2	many	TGTGCCAGCCGGCAGGGTTGGTCCCGTTATGGCTACACCTTC	CASRQGWSRYGYTF
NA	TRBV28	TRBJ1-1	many	TGTGCCAGCAGTAATCGTGACAGGATGACTTTCTTT	CASSNRDRMTFF
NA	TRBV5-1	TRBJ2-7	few	TGCGCCAGCAGCTTAGCCTCCTTGGGGGAGCAGTACTTC	CASSLASLGEQYF
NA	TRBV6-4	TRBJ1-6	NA	TGTGCCAGCAGGGATACCTCCTATAATTCACCCCTCCACTTT	CASRDTSYNSPLHF
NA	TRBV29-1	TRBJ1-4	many	TGCAGCGTTGGTCCAGGGGAATCTAATGAAAAACTGTTTTTT	CSVGPGESNEKLFF
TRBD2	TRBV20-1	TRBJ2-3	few	TGCAGTGCTAGAGACCTAGCGGGAGCCGGCGATACGCAGTATTTT	CSARDLAGAGDTQYF
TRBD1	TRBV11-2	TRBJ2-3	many	TGTCCGACAGGGAGAGGCACAGATACGCAGTATTTT	CPTGRGTDTQYF
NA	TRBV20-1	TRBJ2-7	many	TGCAGTGCTCCCCGGGACTTTTCAAAAAGCTCCTACGAGCAGTACTTC	CSAPRDFSKSSYEQYF
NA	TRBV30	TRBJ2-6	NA	TGTGCCTGGCGACAGATGAGACTCATTGTCTCTGGGGCCAACGTCCTGACTTTC	CAWRQMRLIVSGANVLTF
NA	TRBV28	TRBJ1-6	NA	TGTGCCAGCACCCGAACGGGGGTAGGAGATTCACCCCTCCACTTT	CASTRTGVGDSPLHF
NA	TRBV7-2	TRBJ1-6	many	TGTGCCAGCAGCCTAAAACGAACAAGTTCGCCCCTCCACTTT	CASSLKRTSSPLHF
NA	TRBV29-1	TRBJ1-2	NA	TGCAGCGTTGACCCCGAGGGGGGCTACACCTTC	CSVDPEGGYTF
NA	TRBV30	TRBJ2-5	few	TGTGCCTGGAGTGTAGGGGGGTCGAAGACCCAGTACTTC	CAWSVGGSKTQYF
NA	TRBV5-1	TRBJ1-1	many	TGCGCCAGCAGCATAGGAGGGCTTGGGGGGATGAACACTGAAGCTTTCTTT	CASSIGGLGGMNTEAFF
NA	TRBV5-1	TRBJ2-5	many	TGCGCCAGCAGCCAGACCTTTCAAGAGACCCAGTACTTC	CASSQTFQETQYF
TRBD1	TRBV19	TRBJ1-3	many	TGTGCCAGTAGTACTGGGACAGCTGGCTCTGGAAACACCATATATTTT	CASSTGTAGSGNTIYF
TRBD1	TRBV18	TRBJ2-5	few	TGTGCCAGCTCTCGGACAGGGATTGCAGAGACCCAGTACTTC	CASSRTGIAETQYF
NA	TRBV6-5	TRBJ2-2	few	TGTGCCAGCAGTTGGACCGCGCGGGCGAGCACCGGGGAGCTGTTTTTT	CASSWTARASTGELFF
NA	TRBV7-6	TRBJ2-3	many	TGTGCCAGCAGCTTAGTGGGATCAGATACGCAGTATTTT	CASSLVGSDTQYF
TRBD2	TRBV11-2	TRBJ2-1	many	TGTGCCAGCAGGACTAGCGGGAGAGGTGAGCAGTTCTTC	CASRTSGRGEQFF
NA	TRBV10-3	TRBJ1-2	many	TGTGCCATCAGTGAGTCGGACGCCAGGGATGGCTACACCTTC	CAISESDARDGYTF
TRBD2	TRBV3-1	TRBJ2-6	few	TGTGCCAGCAGCCGACTCGGGGGGAATTATGGGGCCAACGTCCTGACTTTC	CASSRLGGNYGANVLTF
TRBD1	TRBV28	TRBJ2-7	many	TGTGCCAGCAGTGCCCCGGGACAGGGTGGATACGAGCAGTACTTC	CASSAPGQGGYEQYF
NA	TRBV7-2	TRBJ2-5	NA	TGTGCCAGCAGTCCCACCCTAGGGATTAAAGAGACCCAGTACTTC	CASSPTLGIKETQYF
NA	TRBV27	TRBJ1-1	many	TGTGCCAGCAGTTTCCGGGAACAGACGAAAGCTTTCTTT	CASSFREQTKAFF
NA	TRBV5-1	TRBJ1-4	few	TGCGCCAGCAGCCGAACCTTTCAGGGGAGGAATGAAAAACTGTTTTTT	CASSRTFQGRNEKLFF